These 20 T cell receptor beta chains share one sample of origin, sequenced in a study of T cells in Graves' hyperthyroidism and ophthalmopathy. The source material, RNA transcripts, was used to amplify TCR beta CDR3 regions. HTBI primers were the set used in a first-round RT-PCR of the TCR CDR3. One entry per CDR3 protein, called by TCRdb with MiXCR from the multiplex PCR reads. The data show hundreds of thousands of distinct CDR3 sequences, 12% to 15% seen once. Sequencing was performed on blood. The source of these receptors is a woman aged 35 to 49 with Graves' hyperthyroidism.

This chain links TRBV20-1 with TRBJ2-1; 9 nucleotides line up with TRBD2. V gave up 3 bases and J gave up 5 bases; unmatched junction bases: 5. The CDR3 runs to 14 residues. Per the germline V gene, CDR1 is DFQATT and CDR2 is SNEGSKA (reference sequence). CDR3 sequence: CSARASGINNEQFF. The DNA of the CDR3 is TGCAGTGCTAGGGCTAGCGGGATAAACAATGAGCAGTTCTTC.

This clonotype was detected only a few times. The chain joins TRBV6-1 to TRBJ1-2; 7 positions match TRBD1. J lost 8 bases, V lost 10 bases, and 13 bases had no gene match. The CDR3 runs to 13 residues. Germline CDR1 is MNHNS and CDR2 is SASEGT. CDR3 amino acids: CANRGQQPGGYTF. The CDR3 DNA sequence: TGTGCCAATAGGGGGCAGCAGCCCGGGGGCTACACCTTC.

CDR3 sequence reads: CSVESRSSYNEQFF. Here the CDR3 DNA reads TGCAGCGTTGAGAGTCGTAGCTCCTACAATGAGCAGTTCTTC. This chain joins TRBV29-1 and TRBJ2-1; no reliable D call. The CDR3 is 14 residues long. V was pared by 3 bases and J by 0 bases, with 9 bases between. Germline V lookup: CDR1 SQVTM, CDR2 ANQGSEA.

This clonotype was observed many times. The gene calls are TRBV11-2 and TRBJ2-1, with D possibly being TRBD2 (6 bases). Germline CDR1 reads SGHAT; CDR2 reads FQNNGV. The CDR3 extends over 16 amino acids. V shed 2 bases and J shed 1 base, with 12 bases lying between them. The CDR3 DNA sequence: TGTGCCAGCAGCTTAATCGGGGACTTGTCCTACAATGAGCAGTTCTTC. Protein sequence: CASSLIGDLSYNEQFF.

The gene calls are TRBV20-1 and TRBJ2-5, with a weak D call TRBD1 (6 bases). The V gene's germline CDR1 is DFQATT and CDR2 SNEGSKA (reference sequence). The CDR3 totals 13 residues. The V end lost 5 bases, the J end lost 1 base, and 11 bases lay between the germline ends. The CDR3 region has the DNA TGCAGTGCTCCGGACAGTTTCCAAGAGACCCAGTACTTC. Its protein product is CSAPDSFQETQYF.

This clonotype was seen many times. The genes are TRBV12-3 or TRBV12-4 and TRBJ2-7; no reliable D call. This CDR3 has 13 amino acids. Trimming removed 8 bases from V and 4 bases from J, with 15 bases in between. The DNA of the CDR3 is TGTGCCAGCCGGCAGACGAACCTTTACGAGCAGTACTTC. Protein: CASRQTNLYEQYF.

In this sample, this clonotype turned up many times. The chain joins TRBV7-9 to TRBJ2-7; TRBD2 is a possible D gene (6 bases). The CDR3 runs 13 residues. The V end was cut by 9 bases, the J end by 2 bases, with 14 bases between. From germline, CDR1 is SEHNR and CDR2 FQNEAQ (reference sequence). The CDR3 region is CASTGDLAYEQYF. As DNA, the CDR3 is TGTGCCAGTACTGGGGACTTAGCCTACGAGCAGTACTTC.

This clonotype was counted at least ten times. This chain connects TRBV20-1 to TRBJ2-5, with D perhaps matching TRBD2 (6 bases). Germline values: CDR1 DFQATT, CDR2 SNEGSKA (reference sequence). V was cut by 3 bases and J by 2 bases, with 13 bases left in between. The CDR3 contains 14 residues. The CDR3 nucleotides are TGCAGTGCTAGTGTGGGACTTCCGCAAGAGACCCAGTACTTC. Its protein is CSASVGLPQETQYF.

The chain employs TRBV6-1 and TRBJ2-3; weak D call: TRBD2 (7 bases). Germline V gene lookup returns CDR1 MNHNS and CDR2 SASEGT. This CDR3 comprises 17 residues. V was cut by 5 bases and J by 5 bases, with 23 bases left in between. CDR3 region: CASSSLGGRRGGDTQYF. The CDR3, as DNA: TGTGCCAGCAGTTCCCTAGGGGGACGGAGGGGGGGAGATACGCAGTATTTT.

This clonotype was detected ten times or more. The chain uses TRBV12-3 or TRBV12-4 and TRBJ2-7, with a weak D call TRBD1 (6 bases). The CDR3 contains 14 residues. V was trimmed by 5 bases and J by 6 bases, leaving 17 bases between them. The CDR3 DNA sequence: TGTGCCAGCAGTAACAGGGATTCGGGCAGCGAGCAGTACTTC. Residues: CASSNRDSGSEQYF.

In this sample, this clonotype turned up many times. The chain employs TRBV30 and TRBJ2-1, with D tentatively TRBD2 (5 bases). V gave up 1 base and J gave up 10 bases, with 14 bases separating them. The CDR3 loop spans 13 amino acids. The V gene's germline CDR1 is GTSNPN and CDR2 SVGIG (reference sequence). Here the CDR3 reads CAWSGSLASEQFF. The CDR3 DNA sequence: TGTGCCTGGAGTGGCAGTCTAGCTAGCGAGCAGTTCTTC.

Ten or more counts support this clonotype. The chain links TRBV7-9 to TRBJ2-1; 7 bases agree with TRBD2. Trimming took 5 bases from V and 0 from J; bases not matched to a gene: 7. The CDR3 contains 16 residues. Germline V lookup: CDR1 SEHNR, CDR2 FQNEAQ (reference sequence). CDR3 nucleotides: TGTGCCAGCAGCGCACCTAGCGGCAGCTCCTACAATGAGCAGTTCTTC. Amino acids: CASSAPSGSSYNEQFF. Looking up the rest from reference TRBV7-9 and TRBJ2-1 gives the full variable domain: DTGVSQNPRHKITKRGQNVTFRCDPISEHNRLYWYRQTLGQGPEFLTYFQNEAQLEKSRLLSDRFSAERPKGSFSTLEIQRTEQGDSAMYLCASSAPSGSSYNEQFFGPGTRLTVL.

This clonotype showed up many times. The CDR3 spells CSARDSSSGSSYEQYF. The CDR3 bases are TGCAGTGCTAGAGATTCGTCAAGCGGGAGCTCTTACGAGCAGTACTTC. The chain recombines TRBV20-1 with TRBJ2-7, with 8 bases lining up with TRBD2. CDR3 length equals 16 residues. The germline CDR1 and CDR2 sequences are DFQATT and SNEGSKA (reference sequence). V was clipped by 0 bases and J by 4 bases; unmatched bases: 11.

This clonotype was picked up many times. The V call is TRBV28, the J call TRBJ2-5, with a weak D call TRBD2 (6 bases). V lost 3 bases to trimming and J lost 3 bases, with 14 bases between them. The CDR3 spans 15 residues. Germline values: CDR1 MDHEN, CDR2 SYDVKM. The CDR3 bases are TGTGCCAGCAGTTTGGTGGCGGGGAGAAAAGAGACCCAGTACTTC. Amino acids: CASSLVAGRKETQYF.

This clonotype was detected only once. This chain uses TRBV19 with TRBJ1-6; 10 bases align to TRBD1. The CDR3 is 13 residues long. The V and J ends lost 6 bases and 8 bases, in that order; junction bases with no gene match: 1. Germline CDR1 reads LNHDA; CDR2 reads SQIVND (reference sequence). DNA for the CDR3: TGTGCCAGTAGAGGACAGGGGGATTCACCCCTCCACTTT. Its protein product is CASRGQGDSPLHF.

A remark on this clonotype: Being one base from a much bigger clone, this may be a read error. The CDR3 reads CSARYRMGLTNTEAFF. For the CDR3, the DNA is TGCAGTGCTAGATATCGGATGGGACTTACGAACACTGAAGCTTTCTTT. The V gene is TRBV20-1, the J gene TRBJ1-1, with D perhaps matching TRBD1 (5 bases). The germline gives CDR1 DFQATT, CDR2 SNEGSKA (reference sequence). Trimming left V 2 bases short and J 1 base short, with 17 bases between. The CDR3 runs 16 residues.

This clonotype was observed many times. CDR3 protein: CASSTTSGSYNEQFF. Written as DNA, the CDR3 is TGCGCCAGCAGCACGACTAGCGGATCCTACAATGAGCAGTTCTTC. This chain connects TRBV5-1 to TRBJ2-1; 9 nucleotides agree with TRBD2. Trimming at V came to 4 bases and at J to 1 base, leaving 3 bases not matched to a gene. Germline CDR1 and CDR2: SGHRS and YFSETQ. The CDR3 runs to 15 residues. Drawing the rest from reference TRBV5-1 and TRBJ2-1, the complete variable domain is KAGVTQTPRYLIKTRGQQVTLSCSPISGHRSVSWYQQTPGQGLQFLFEYFSETQRNKGNFPGRFSGRQFSNSRSEMNVSTLELGDSALYLCASSTTSGSYNEQFFGPGTRLTVL.

V gene TRBV19 combines with J gene TRBJ1-5; no clear D. Germline CDR1 reads LNHDA; CDR2 reads SQIVND (reference sequence). The CDR3 totals 15 residues. Trimming shortened V by 1 base and J by 3 bases, and 10 bases separated the two germline ends. The CDR3 DNA sequence: TGTGCCAGTAGTATAGGTCAGGTTGACAATCAGCCCCAGCATTTT. This sequence encodes CASSIGQVDNQPQHF.

This clonotype was seen a few times. This chain uses TRBV24-1 with TRBJ2-5, with 8 bases aligning to TRBD2. V lost 2 bases to trimming and J lost 5 bases; unmatched junction nucleotides: 6. Germline V CDR1 and CDR2: KGHDR, SFDVKD. The CDR3 extends over 15 amino acids. DNA of the CDR3: TGTGCCACCAGTGATTCGAGCGGGGGAGGGGAGACCCAGTACTTC. This sequence encodes CATSDSSGGGETQYF.

In this sample, this clonotype turned up many times. The chain links TRBV30 to TRBJ1-2; D is unclear. CDR1 and CDR2 from the germline V gene are GTSNPN and SVGIG (reference sequence). CDR3 length: 13 amino acids. Trimming pared 0 bases from V and 4 bases from J, leaving 9 bases between. The CDR3 coding sequence is TGTGCCTGGAGTGTACTGTCGGGCTATGGCTACACCTTC. It is translated as CAWSVLSGYGYTF.